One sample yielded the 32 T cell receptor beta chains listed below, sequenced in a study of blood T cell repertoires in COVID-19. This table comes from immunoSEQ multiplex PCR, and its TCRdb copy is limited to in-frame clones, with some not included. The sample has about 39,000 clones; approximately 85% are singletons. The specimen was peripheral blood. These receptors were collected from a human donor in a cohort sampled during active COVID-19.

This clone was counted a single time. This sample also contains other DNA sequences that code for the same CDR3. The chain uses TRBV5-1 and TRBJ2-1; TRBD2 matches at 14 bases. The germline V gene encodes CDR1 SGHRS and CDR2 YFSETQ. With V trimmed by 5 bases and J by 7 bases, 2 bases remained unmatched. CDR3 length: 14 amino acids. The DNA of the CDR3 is TGCGCCAGCAGTGGGACTAGCGGGAGAAATGAGCAGTTCTTC. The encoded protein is CASSGTSGRNEQFF.

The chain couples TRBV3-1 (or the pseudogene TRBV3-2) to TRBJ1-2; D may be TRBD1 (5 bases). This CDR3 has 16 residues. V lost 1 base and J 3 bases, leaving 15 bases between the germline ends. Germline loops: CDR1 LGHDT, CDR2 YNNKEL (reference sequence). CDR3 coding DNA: TGTGCCAGCAGCCAAGGTGGGAACAGGAGTGACTATGGCTACACCTTC. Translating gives CASSQGGNRSDYGYTF.

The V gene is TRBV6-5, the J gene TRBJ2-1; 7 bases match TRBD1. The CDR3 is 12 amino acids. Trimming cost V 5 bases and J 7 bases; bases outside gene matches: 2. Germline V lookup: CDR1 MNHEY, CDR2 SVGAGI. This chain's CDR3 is CASSPQGNEQFF. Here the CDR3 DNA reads TGTGCCAGCAGTCCACAGGGGAATGAGCAGTTCTTC.

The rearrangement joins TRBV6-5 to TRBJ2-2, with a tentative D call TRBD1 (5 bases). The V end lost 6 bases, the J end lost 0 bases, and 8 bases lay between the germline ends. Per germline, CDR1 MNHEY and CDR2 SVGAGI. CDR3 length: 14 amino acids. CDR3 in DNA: TGTGCCAGCAGCGGACACTCGAACACCGGGGAGCTGTTTTTT. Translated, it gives CASSGHSNTGELFF.

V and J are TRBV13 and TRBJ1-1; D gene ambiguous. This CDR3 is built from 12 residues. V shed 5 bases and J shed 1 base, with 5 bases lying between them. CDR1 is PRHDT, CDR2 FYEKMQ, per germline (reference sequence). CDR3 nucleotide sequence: TGTGCCAGCAGCCGAGGGAACACTGAAGCTTTCTTT. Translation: CASSRGNTEAFF. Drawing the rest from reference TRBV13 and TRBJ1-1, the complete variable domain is AAGVIQSPRHLIKEKRETATLKCYPIPRHDTVYWYQQGPGQDPQFLISFYEKMQSDKGSIPDRFSAQQFSDYHSELNMSSLELGDSALYFCASSRGNTEAFFGQGTRLTVV.

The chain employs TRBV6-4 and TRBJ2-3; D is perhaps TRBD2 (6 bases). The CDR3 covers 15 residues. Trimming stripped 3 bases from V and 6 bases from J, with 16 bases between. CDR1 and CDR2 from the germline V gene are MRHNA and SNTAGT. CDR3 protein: CASSEGGGRYDTQYF. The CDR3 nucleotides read TGTGCCAGCAGTGAAGGAGGAGGGAGGTATGATACGCAGTATTTT.

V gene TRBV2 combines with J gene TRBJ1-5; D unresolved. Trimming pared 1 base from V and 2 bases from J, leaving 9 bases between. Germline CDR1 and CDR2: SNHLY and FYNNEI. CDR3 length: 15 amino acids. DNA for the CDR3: TGTGCCAGCAGTGAAGGCACAGTGGGCAATCAGCCCCAGCATTTT. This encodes CASSEGTVGNQPQHF.

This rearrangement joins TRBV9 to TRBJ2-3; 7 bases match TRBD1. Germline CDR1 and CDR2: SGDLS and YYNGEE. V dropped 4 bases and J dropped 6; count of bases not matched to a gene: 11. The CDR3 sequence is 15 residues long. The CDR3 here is CASSFKGAPRDTQYF. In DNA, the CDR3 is TGTGCCAGCAGCTTTAAGGGGGCTCCCAGGGATACGCAGTATTTT. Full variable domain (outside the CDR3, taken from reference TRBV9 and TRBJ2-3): DSGVTQTPKHLITATGQRVTLRCSPRSGDLSVYWYQQSLDQGLQFLIQYYNGEERAKGNILERFSAQQFPDLHSELNLSSLELGDSALYFCASSFKGAPRDTQYFGPGTRLTVL.

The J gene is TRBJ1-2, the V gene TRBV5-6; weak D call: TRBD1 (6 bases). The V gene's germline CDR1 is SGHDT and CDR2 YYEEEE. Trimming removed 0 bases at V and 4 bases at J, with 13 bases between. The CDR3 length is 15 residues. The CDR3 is CASSLAPGGPYGYTF. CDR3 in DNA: TGTGCCAGCAGCTTGGCCCCGGGGGGGCCCTATGGCTACACCTTC.

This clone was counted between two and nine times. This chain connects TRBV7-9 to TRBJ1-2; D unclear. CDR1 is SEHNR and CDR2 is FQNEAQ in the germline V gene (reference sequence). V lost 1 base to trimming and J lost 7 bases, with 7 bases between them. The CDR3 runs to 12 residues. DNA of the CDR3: TGTGCCAGCAGCTTAGACGGGGTTGGCTACACCTTC. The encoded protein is CASSLDGVGYTF.

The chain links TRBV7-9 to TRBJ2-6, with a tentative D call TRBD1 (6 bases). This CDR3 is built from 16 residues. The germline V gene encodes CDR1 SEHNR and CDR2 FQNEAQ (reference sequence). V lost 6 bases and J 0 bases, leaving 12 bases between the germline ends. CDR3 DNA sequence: TGTGCCAGCAGGGACTTCAGGGGCTCTGGGGCCAACGTCCTGACTTTC. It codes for CASRDFRGSGANVLTF.

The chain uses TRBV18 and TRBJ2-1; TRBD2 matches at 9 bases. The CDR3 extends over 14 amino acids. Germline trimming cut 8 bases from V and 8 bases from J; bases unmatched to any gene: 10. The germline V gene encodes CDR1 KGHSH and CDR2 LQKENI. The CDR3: CASAELAGPYEQFF. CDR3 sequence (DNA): TGTGCCAGCGCAGAACTAGCGGGTCCTTATGAGCAGTTCTTC.

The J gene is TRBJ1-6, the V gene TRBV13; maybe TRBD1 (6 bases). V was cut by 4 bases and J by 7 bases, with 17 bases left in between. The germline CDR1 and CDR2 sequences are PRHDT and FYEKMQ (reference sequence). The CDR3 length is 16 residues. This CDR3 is CASSSTGQKGNSPLHF. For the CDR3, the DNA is TGTGCCAGCAGCTCGACCGGACAGAAGGGCAATTCACCCCTCCACTTT.

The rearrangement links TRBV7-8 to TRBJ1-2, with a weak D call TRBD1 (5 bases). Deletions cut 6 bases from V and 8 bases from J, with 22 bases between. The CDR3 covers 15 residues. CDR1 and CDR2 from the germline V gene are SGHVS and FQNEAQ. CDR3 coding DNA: TGTGCCAGCAGTAAGGAGTTCCCAGGGTACGGCGGCTACACCTTC. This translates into CASSKEFPGYGGYTF.

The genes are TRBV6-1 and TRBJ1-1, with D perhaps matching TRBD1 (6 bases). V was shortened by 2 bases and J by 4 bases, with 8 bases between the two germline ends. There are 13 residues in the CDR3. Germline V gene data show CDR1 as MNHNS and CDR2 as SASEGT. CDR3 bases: TGTGCCAGCAGTGAATTAGGGGGCACTGAAGCTTTCTTT. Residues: CASSELGGTEAFF.

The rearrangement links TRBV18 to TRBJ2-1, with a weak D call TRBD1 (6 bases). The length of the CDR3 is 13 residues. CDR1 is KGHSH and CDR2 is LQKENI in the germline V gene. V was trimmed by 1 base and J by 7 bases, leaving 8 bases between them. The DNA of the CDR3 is TGTGCCAGCTCACCACAGGGGGTAAATGAGCAGTTCTTC. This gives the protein CASSPQGVNEQFF.

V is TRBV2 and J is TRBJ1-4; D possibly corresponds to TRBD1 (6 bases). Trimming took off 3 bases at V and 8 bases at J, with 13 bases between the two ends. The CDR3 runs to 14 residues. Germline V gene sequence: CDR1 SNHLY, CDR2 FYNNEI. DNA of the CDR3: TGTGCCAGCAGTGACAGGGGCATTGGGGAAAAACTGTTTTTT. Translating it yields CASSDRGIGEKLFF.

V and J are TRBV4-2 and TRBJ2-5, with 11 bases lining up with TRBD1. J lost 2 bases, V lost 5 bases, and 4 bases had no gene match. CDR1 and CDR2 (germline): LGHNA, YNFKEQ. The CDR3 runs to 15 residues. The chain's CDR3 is CASSIRDRGQETQYF. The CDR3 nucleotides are TGTGCCAGCAGCATCCGGGACAGGGGGCAAGAGACCCAGTACTTC.

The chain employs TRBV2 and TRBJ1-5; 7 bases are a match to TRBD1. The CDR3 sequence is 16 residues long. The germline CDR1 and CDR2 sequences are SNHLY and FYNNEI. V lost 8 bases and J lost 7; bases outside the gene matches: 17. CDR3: CASGETGKGIGQPQHF. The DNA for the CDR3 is TGTGCCAGCGGGGAGACAGGGAAAGGAATCGGACAGCCCCAGCATTTT.

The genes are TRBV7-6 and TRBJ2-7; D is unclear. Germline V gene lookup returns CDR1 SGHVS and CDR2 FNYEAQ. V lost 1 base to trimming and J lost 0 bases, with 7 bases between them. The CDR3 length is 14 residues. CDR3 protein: CASSLESSSYEQYF. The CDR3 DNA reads TGTGCCAGCAGCTTAGAGTCGAGCTCCTACGAGCAGTACTTC.

The CDR3 DNA reads as TGCGCCAGCAGTTCCGACAGGAAAGGGGGAACTAATGAAAAACTGTTTTTT. Amino acids: CASSSDRKGGTNEKLFF. This chain links TRBV10-1 with TRBJ1-4, with D perhaps TRBD1 (6 bases). CDR3 length: 17 amino acids. Germline loops: CDR1 WNHNN, CDR2 SYGVQD (reference sequence). Trimming stripped 5 bases from V and 1 base from J, with 17 bases between.

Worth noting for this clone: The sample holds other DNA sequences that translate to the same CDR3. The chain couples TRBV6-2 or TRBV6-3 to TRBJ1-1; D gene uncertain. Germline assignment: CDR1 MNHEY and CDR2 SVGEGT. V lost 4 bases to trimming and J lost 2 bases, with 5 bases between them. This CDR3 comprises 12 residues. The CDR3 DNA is TGTGCCAGCAGTTCGGTCAACACTGAAGCTTTCTTT. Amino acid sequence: CASSSVNTEAFF.

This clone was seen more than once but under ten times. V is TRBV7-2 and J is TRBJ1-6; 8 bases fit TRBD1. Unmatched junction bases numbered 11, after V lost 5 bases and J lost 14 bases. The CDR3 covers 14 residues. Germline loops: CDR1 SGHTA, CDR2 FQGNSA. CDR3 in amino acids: CASSPGTGSISLHF. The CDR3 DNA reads TGTGCCAGCAGCCCCGGGACAGGATCAATCTCCCTCCACTTT.

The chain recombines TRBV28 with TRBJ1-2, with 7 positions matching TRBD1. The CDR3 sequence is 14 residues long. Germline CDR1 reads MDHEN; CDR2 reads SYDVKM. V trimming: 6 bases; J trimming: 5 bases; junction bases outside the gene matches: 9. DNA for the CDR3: TGTGCCAGCAGCCCAACAGGGGCGGGTTATGGCTACACCTTC. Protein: CASSPTGAGYGYTF.

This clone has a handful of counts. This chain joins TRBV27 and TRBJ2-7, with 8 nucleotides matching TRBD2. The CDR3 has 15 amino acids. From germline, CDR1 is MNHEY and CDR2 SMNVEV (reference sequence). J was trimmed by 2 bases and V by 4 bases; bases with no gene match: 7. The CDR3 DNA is TGTGCCAGCAGTTCTCCCGGGGGGGGGCCCTACGAGCAGTACTTC. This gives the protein CASSSPGGGPYEQYF.

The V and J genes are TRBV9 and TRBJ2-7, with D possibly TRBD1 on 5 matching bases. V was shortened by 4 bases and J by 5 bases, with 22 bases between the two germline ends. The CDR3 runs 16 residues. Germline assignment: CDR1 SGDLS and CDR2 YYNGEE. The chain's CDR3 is CASSPGQGHLFDEQYF. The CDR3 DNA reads TGTGCCAGCAGCCCAGGGCAGGGCCACCTATTCGACGAGCAGTACTTC.

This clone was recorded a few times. The CDR3 coding sequence is TGTGCCAGCAGCCCTCTACCGAACACTGAAGCTTTCTTT. Translated: CASSPLPNTEAFF. The chain recombines TRBV7-9 with TRBJ1-1; D gene unclear. The CDR3 sequence is 13 residues long. Germline V CDR1 and CDR2: SEHNR, FQNEAQ (reference sequence). Trimming removed 5 bases at V and 1 base at J, with 8 bases between.

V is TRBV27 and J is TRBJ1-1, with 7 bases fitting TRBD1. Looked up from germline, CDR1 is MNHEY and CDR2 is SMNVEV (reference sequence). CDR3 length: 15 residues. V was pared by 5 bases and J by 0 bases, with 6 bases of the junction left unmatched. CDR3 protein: CASSPDRALNTEAFF. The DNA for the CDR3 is TGTGCCAGCAGTCCCGACAGGGCCCTGAACACTGAAGCTTTCTTT.

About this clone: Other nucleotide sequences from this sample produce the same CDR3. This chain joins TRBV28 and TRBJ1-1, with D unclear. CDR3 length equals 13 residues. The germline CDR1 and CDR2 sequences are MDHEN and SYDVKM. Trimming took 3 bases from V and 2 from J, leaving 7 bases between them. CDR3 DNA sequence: TGTGCCAGCAGTTTGAGTAGAAACACTGAAGCTTTCTTT. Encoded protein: CASSLSRNTEAFF.

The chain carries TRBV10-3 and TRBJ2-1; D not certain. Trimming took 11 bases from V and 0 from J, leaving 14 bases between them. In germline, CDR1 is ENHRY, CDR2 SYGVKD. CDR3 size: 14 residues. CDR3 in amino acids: CAVHGESSYNEQFF. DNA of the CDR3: TGTGCCGTACACGGAGAGAGCTCCTACAATGAGCAGTTCTTC.

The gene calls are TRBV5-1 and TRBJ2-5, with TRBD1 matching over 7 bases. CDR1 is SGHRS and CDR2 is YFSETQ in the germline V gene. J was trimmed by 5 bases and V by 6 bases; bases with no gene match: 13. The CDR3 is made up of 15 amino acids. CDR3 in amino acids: CASTYNTGVRETQYF. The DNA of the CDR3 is TGCGCCAGCACCTACAACACAGGGGTTCGTGAGACCCAGTACTTC.

CDR3 protein: CASSLGPNYGYTF. Written as DNA, the CDR3 is TGTGCCAGCAGCCTGGGCCCGAACTATGGCTACACCTTC. V is TRBV14 and J is TRBJ1-2; no clear D gene. Trimming left V 4 bases short and J 2 bases short, with 8 bases between. Looked up from germline, CDR1 is SGHDN and CDR2 is FVKESK. The CDR3 covers 13 residues.